Shown below are 28 T cell receptor beta chains from a single sample sequenced in a study of blood T cell repertoires in COVID-19. This table comes from immunoSEQ multiplex PCR, and its TCRdb copy is limited to in-frame clones, with some not included. This sample has around 300,000 clones, with over 75% found just once. Sequencing was performed on PBMCs or T cells enriched from blood (not recorded which). The receptors originated from a woman aged 18-29 years who had recovered from COVID-19.

The chain recombines TRBV5-1 with TRBJ2-3; possibly TRBD2 for D (6 bases). CDR3 length equals 16 residues. V dropped 1 base and J dropped 7 bases, with 19 bases sitting between them. Germline-derived CDR1 and CDR2 are SGHRS and YFSETQ. CDR3 DNA: TGCGCCAGCAGCTTGCCCCGGGACTCGTCCCCGAATACGCAGTATTTT. This translates into CASSLPRDSSPNTQYF.

V gene TRBV20-1 combines with J gene TRBJ2-7; no clear D gene. The CDR3 extends over 13 amino acids. Trimming pared 3 bases from V and 0 bases from J, leaving 9 bases between. Germline CDR1 reads DFQATT; CDR2 reads SNEGSKA (reference sequence). The CDR3 here is CSASAVSSYEQYF. For the CDR3, the DNA is TGCAGTGCTAGTGCGGTGAGCTCCTACGAGCAGTACTTC.

This clone was counted between two and nine times. The V call is TRBV9, the J call TRBJ2-1; 8 bases line up with TRBD2. The germline CDR1 and CDR2 sequences are SGDLS and YYNGEE. With V trimmed by 0 bases and J by 10 bases, 9 bases remained unmatched. There are 15 residues in the CDR3. CDR3 DNA sequence: TGTGCCAGCAGCGTAGTAAGCGGGGGCGCCGGGGAGCAGTTCTTC. This codes for CASSVVSGGAGEQFF.

This chain links TRBV4-2 with TRBJ2-2, with 8 bases aligning to TRBD2. The germline CDR1 and CDR2 sequences are LGHNA and YNFKEQ. The CDR3 covers 17 residues. J was trimmed by 5 bases and V by 0 bases; bases with no gene match: 8. CDR3 amino acids: CASSQDEERGRTGELFF. CDR3 nucleotides: TGTGCCAGCAGCCAAGATGAGGAGCGGGGGAGGACCGGGGAGCTGTTTTTT.

The chain carries TRBV6-5 and TRBJ1-2; D gene uncertain. This CDR3 has 13 amino acids. Germline CDR1 is MNHEY and CDR2 is SVGAGI. V was trimmed by 5 bases and J by 4 bases, leaving 11 bases between them. The CDR3 here is CASSPRALYGYTF. The CDR3 DNA reads as TGTGCCAGCAGTCCGAGGGCCCTCTATGGCTACACCTTC.

The chain joins TRBV5-4 to TRBJ2-1, with TRBD1 matching over 12 bases. This CDR3 comprises 14 residues. Looked up from germline, CDR1 is SGHNT and CDR2 is YYREEE (reference sequence). V was pared by 5 bases and J by 10 bases, with 7 bases of the junction left unmatched. CDR3 DNA sequence: TGTGCCAGCAGTGGGGGACAGGGGGCTTGGGAGCAGTTCTTC. The encoded protein is CASSGGQGAWEQFF. Drawing the rest from reference TRBV5-4 and TRBJ2-1, the complete variable domain is ETGVTQSPTHLIKTRGQQVTLRCSSQSGHNTVSWYQQALGQGPQFIFQYYREEENGRGNFPPRFSGLQFPNYSSELNVNALELDDSALYLCASSGGQGAWEQFFGPGTRLTVL.

CDR3 nucleotides: TGTGCCAGCAGTTTACGAACAGGGGCGAAGGTCGAGCAGTACTTC. Translating gives CASSLRTGAKVEQYF. The chain links TRBV28 to TRBJ2-7; TRBD1 matches 7 bases. The junction had 10 bases not matched to a gene; V was cut back by 2 bases and J by 6 bases. The CDR3 extends over 15 amino acids. The germline gives CDR1 MDHEN, CDR2 SYDVKM.

The genes are TRBV5-1 and TRBJ2-5, with 9 nucleotides matching TRBD1. V lost 3 bases to trimming and J lost 2 bases; unmatched junction nucleotides: 5. Germline V gives CDR1 SGHRS, CDR2 YFSETQ. The CDR3 is made up of 15 amino acids. CDR3 sequence reads: CASSSVGQGQETQYF. DNA of the CDR3: TGCGCCAGCAGCTCCGTCGGACAGGGGCAAGAGACCCAGTACTTC.

J is TRBJ1-6 and V is TRBV19; 9 bases line up with TRBD1. The CDR3 consists of 15 residues. Germline CDR1 and CDR2: LNHDA and SQIVND (reference sequence). The V and J ends lost 6 bases and 6 bases, in that order; junction bases with no gene match: 6. This chain's CDR3 is CASSLTGGANSPLHF. The CDR3 DNA reads as TGTGCCAGTAGCTTGACAGGGGGAGCTAATTCACCCCTCCACTTT.

This sequence joins TRBV6-5 and TRBJ1-1, with 7 bases that match TRBD1. With V trimmed by 7 bases and J by 1 base, 9 bases remained unmatched. Germline V gene lookup returns CDR1 MNHEY and CDR2 SVGAGI. The CDR3 length is 15 residues. The CDR3 protein is CASTPRRTGNTEAFF. The CDR3 DNA is TGTGCCAGCACCCCGCGGCGGACAGGGAACACTGAAGCTTTCTTT.

Only one count was recorded for this clone. This chain uses TRBV20-1 with TRBJ2-5, with D possibly matching TRBD1 (6 bases). Trimming removed 3 bases at V and 7 bases at J, with 9 bases between. Germline CDR1 and CDR2: DFQATT and SNEGSKA (reference sequence). This CDR3 is built from 11 residues. The CDR3 DNA is TGCAGTGCTAGTACAGGGCTGACCCAGTACTTC. It yields the protein CSASTGLTQYF.

The CDR3 here is CASSQAPRQQFEKLFF. The CDR3 coding sequence is TGCGCCAGCAGCCAAGCCCCGAGACAGCAATTTGAAAAACTGTTTTTT. This chain connects TRBV4-1 to TRBJ1-4, with D possibly matching TRBD1 (5 bases). Germline V CDR1 and CDR2: MGHRA, YSYEKL. The CDR3 loop spans 16 amino acids. Trimming removed 1 base at V and 7 bases at J, with 16 bases between.

This chain links TRBV15 with TRBJ1-1; D gene unclear. V shed 5 bases and J shed 0 bases, with 7 bases lying between them. Germline assignment: CDR1 LNHNV and CDR2 YYDKDF (reference sequence). CDR3 length equals 13 residues. The CDR3 bases are TGTGCCACCAGCCAGGCTATGAACACTGAAGCTTTCTTT. Its protein product is CATSQAMNTEAFF.

The chain has TRBV5-1 and TRBJ2-3, with TRBD2 as a possible D gene (5 bases). Trimming removed 0 bases from V and 2 bases from J, with 10 bases in between. Germline V gene sequence: CDR1 SGHRS, CDR2 YFSETQ. This CDR3 region has 15 residues. This CDR3 is CASSLAGKITDTQYF. CDR3 in DNA: TGCGCCAGCAGCTTGGCCGGGAAGATCACAGATACGCAGTATTTT. Based on the CDR3 plus reference TRBV5-1 and TRBJ2-3, the full variable domain is KAGVTQTPRYLIKTRGQQVTLSCSPISGHRSVSWYQQTPGQGLQFLFEYFSETQRNKGNFPGRFSGRQFSNSRSEMNVSTLELGDSALYLCASSLAGKITDTQYFGPGTRLTVL.

The chain employs TRBV7-2 and TRBJ1-2; the D is unclear. V was clipped by 5 bases and J by 5 bases, with 12 bases between them. The length of the CDR3 is 13 residues. Germline CDR1 and CDR2: SGHTA and FQGNSA. The CDR3 reads CASSPATRYGYTF. CDR3 sequence (DNA): TGTGCCAGCAGCCCCGCCACCCGGTATGGCTACACCTTC.

In this sample, this clone turned up once. This rearrangement joins TRBV2 to TRBJ1-4, with D perhaps TRBD1 (6 bases). The germline V and J ends were trimmed by 2 bases and 8 bases, with 9 bases remaining between them. CDR1 and CDR2 from the germline V gene are SNHLY and FYNNEI. The CDR3 covers 13 residues. The CDR3 is CASSELGGEKLFF. Here the CDR3 DNA reads TGTGCCAGCAGTGAATTAGGGGGAGAAAAACTGTTTTTT.

There are a few counts of this clone. The gene calls are TRBV4-1 and TRBJ1-1, with unresolved D. V lost 3 bases and J 5 bases, leaving 19 bases between the germline ends. The CDR3 is made up of 16 amino acids. Per the germline V gene, CDR1 is MGHRA and CDR2 is YSYEKL. The CDR3 nucleotides read TGCGCCAGCAGCCAGCCCTGGGAGAAAGGTTTGACTGAAGCTTTCTTT. It is translated as CASSQPWEKGLTEAFF.

This rearrangement joins TRBV6-4 to TRBJ1-1, with D perhaps matching TRBD1 (5 bases). CDR3 length equals 14 residues. Germline assignment: CDR1 MRHNA and CDR2 SNTAGT. V was clipped by 0 bases and J by 5 bases, with 10 bases between them. CDR3 amino acids: CASSDSGRATEAFF. CDR3 in DNA: TGTGCCAGCAGTGACTCAGGCAGGGCGACTGAAGCTTTCTTT.

The gene calls are TRBV29-1 and TRBJ2-1; the D is unclear. V shed 3 bases and J shed 0 bases, with 12 bases lying between them. This CDR3 contains 15 residues. CDR1 is SQVTM, CDR2 ANQGSEA, per germline. The CDR3 spells CSVEWSADSYNEQFF. CDR3 DNA sequence: TGCAGCGTTGAGTGGTCCGCGGACTCCTACAATGAGCAGTTCTTC.

The V call is TRBV4-1, the J call TRBJ1-5; D is perhaps TRBD1 (6 bases). The V gene's germline CDR1 is MGHRA and CDR2 YSYEKL. Trimming cost V 1 base and J 7 bases, with 11 bases left between them. The CDR3 has 14 amino acids. CDR3 region: CASSQANRAQPQHF. DNA of the CDR3: TGCGCCAGCAGCCAAGCAAACAGGGCACAGCCCCAGCATTTT.

The count of this clone is one. The V and J genes are TRBV10-3 and TRBJ2-5, with 12 bases matching TRBD2. The CDR3 totals 18 residues. The V and J ends lost 0 bases and 1 base, in that order; junction bases with no gene match: 6. The germline V gene encodes CDR1 ENHRY and CDR2 SYGVKD. The CDR3 sequence: CAISESRTSGEPQETQYF. The CDR3 nucleotides are TGTGCCATCAGTGAGTCCCGGACTAGCGGGGAGCCCCAAGAGACCCAGTACTTC.

The CDR3 DNA reads as TGTGCCAGCAGCTTTCAGACAGGGGCGAACACCGGGGAGCTGTTTTTT. It codes for CASSFQTGANTGELFF. This chain links TRBV4-2 with TRBJ2-2; 8 bases align to TRBD1. Germline V lookup: CDR1 LGHNA, CDR2 YNFKEQ. The CDR3 sequence is 16 residues long. V shed 5 bases, J shed 0 bases, and the junction held 5 bases outside the gene matches.

J is TRBJ1-6 and V is TRBV19, with a tentative D call TRBD1 (5 bases). The germline V and J ends were trimmed by 3 bases and 5 bases, with 11 bases remaining between them. Germline V CDR1 and CDR2: LNHDA, SQIVND (reference sequence). The length of the CDR3 is 15 residues. The CDR3 DNA is TGTGCCAGTAGTATGGGACTCATCAATAATTCACCCCTCCACTTT. Protein sequence: CASSMGLINNSPLHF.

The V gene is TRBV6-5, the J gene TRBJ1-5; possibly TRBD1 for D (6 bases). The ends were cut back, 4 bases at V and 4 bases at J, with 14 bases in the middle. The CDR3 consists of 15 residues. Germline loops: CDR1 MNHEY, CDR2 SVGAGI. CDR3 coding DNA: TGTGCCAGCAGTTTCACGGGCCAGGGGAATCAGCCCCAGCATTTT. This gives the protein CASSFTGQGNQPQHF.

The CDR3 is CASSDSSVVQFF. In nucleotides, the CDR3 is TGTGCCAGCAGTGACTCTTCAGTCGTGCAGTTCTTC. The chain carries TRBV6-4 and TRBJ2-1, with no clear D. The germline V and J ends were trimmed by 0 bases and 12 bases, with 9 bases remaining between them. CDR1 and CDR2 (germline): MRHNA, SNTAGT. CDR3 length: 12 amino acids.

The V and J genes are TRBV6-6 and TRBJ1-4; TRBD1 matches 10 bases. J lost 3 bases, V lost 5 bases, and 9 bases had no gene match. The CDR3 is made up of 17 amino acids. The germline V gene has CDR1 MNHNY and CDR2 SVGAGI (reference sequence). CDR3 sequence reads: CASSPGQGGHPNEKLFF. DNA of the CDR3: TGTGCCAGCAGTCCCGGACAGGGGGGGCATCCTAATGAAAAACTGTTTTTT.

V and J are TRBV5-6 and TRBJ1-2; a weak D match, TRBD1 (5 bases). This CDR3 comprises 17 residues. The V gene lost 0 bases and the J gene lost 3 bases, with 18 bases spanning the gap. Germline V gene data show CDR1 as SGHDT and CDR2 as YYEEEE. The CDR3 DNA sequence: TGTGCCAGCAGCTTGGATCGGAGAGGTGGGGCGGACTATGGCTACACCTTC. Translating gives CASSLDRRGGADYGYTF.

The chain recombines TRBV4-1 with TRBJ1-5, with a tentative D call TRBD1 (5 bases). Germline values: CDR1 MGHRA, CDR2 YSYEKL. This CDR3 is built from 14 residues. The V and J ends lost 4 bases and 6 bases respectively, with 13 bases between them. CDR3 region: CASSRNSQGQPQHF. CDR3 DNA sequence: TGCGCCAGCAGCCGAAACTCTCAGGGTCAGCCCCAGCATTTT.